This T cell receptor beta chain was sequenced during a study of T-cell reconstitution after alpha-beta-depleted transplantation in children. Study-wide results and limits: The main origin of T-cell counts and diversity one year after transplant was newly produced T cells. Reportedly, alpha-beta T cells present about two months post-transplant originated from several hundred expanded clones of graft origin.

Between the trimmed V and J ends, which lost 2 bases and 2 bases, there was a span of 27 bases. Germline-derived CDR1 and CDR2 are SGHRS and YFSETQ. The CDR3 sequence is 20 residues long. This clonotype was detected a few times. Its target is unknown. Construction of the TCRbeta library involved unique molecular identifiers. TCRdb fed the PCR reads into MiXCR, producing one record per CDR3 protein. The table records about 260,000 distinct CDR3 sequences, less than 9% of them present only once. The rearrangement joins TRBV5-1 to TRBJ2-3; tentatively, D is TRBD2 (5 bases). Sequencing was performed on PBMCs, mostly from graft donor cells, taken 180 days after TCRalphabeta/CD19-depleted stem cell transplant. The sequence came from a male patient between 10 and 17 years old who had a stem cell transplant for acute lymphoblastic leukemia, so the T cells may come from the graft donor. CDR3 sequence: CASSFFSGVDHSAHTDTQYF. The CDR3 nucleotides read TGCGCCAGCAGCTTTTTTTCCGGGGTCGACCATAGCGCGCACACAGATACGCAGTATTTT.